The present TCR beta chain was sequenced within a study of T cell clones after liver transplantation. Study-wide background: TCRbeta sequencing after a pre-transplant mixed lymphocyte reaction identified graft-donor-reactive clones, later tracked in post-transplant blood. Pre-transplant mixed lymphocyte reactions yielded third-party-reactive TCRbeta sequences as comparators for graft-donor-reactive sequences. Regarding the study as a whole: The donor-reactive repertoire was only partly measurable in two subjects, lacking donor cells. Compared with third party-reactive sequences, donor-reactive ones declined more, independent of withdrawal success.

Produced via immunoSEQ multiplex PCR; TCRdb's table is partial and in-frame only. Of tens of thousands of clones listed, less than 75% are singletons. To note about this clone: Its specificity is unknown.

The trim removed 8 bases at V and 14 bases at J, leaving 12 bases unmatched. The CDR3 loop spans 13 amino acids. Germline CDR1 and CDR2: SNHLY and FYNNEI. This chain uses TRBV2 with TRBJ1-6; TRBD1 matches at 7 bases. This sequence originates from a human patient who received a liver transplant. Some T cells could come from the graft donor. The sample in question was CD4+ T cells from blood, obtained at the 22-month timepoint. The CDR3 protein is CASSDRASLTLHF. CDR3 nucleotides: TGTGCCAGCTCCGACAGGGCCTCGCTGACCCTCCACTTT. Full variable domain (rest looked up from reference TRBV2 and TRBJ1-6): EPEVTQTPSHQVTQMGQEVILRCVPISNHLYFYWYRQILGQKVEFLVSFYNNEISEKSEIFDDQFSVERPDGSNFTLKIRSTKLEDSAMYFCASSDRASLTLHFGNGTRLTVT.